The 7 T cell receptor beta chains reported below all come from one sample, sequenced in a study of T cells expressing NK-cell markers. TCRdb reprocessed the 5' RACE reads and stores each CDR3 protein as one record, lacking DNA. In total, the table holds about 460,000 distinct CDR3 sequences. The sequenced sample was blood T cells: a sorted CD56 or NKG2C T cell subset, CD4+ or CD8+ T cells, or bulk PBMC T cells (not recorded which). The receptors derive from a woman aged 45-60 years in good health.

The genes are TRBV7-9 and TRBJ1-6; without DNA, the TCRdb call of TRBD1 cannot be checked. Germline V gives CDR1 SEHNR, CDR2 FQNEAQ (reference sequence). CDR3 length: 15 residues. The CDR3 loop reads CASSAQGDGNSPLHF.

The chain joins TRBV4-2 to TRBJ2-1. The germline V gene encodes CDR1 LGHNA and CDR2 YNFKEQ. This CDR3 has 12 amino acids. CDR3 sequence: CASSQVGDEQFF.

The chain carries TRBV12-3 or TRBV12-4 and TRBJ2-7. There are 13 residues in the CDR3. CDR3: CASSGRPSYEQYF.

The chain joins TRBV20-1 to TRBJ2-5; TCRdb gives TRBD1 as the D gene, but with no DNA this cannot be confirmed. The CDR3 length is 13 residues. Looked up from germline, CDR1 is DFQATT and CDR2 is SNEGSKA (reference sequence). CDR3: CSAKQGTMETQYF.

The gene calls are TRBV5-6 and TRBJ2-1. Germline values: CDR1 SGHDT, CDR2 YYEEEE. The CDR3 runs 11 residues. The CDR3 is CASSLALQEFF.

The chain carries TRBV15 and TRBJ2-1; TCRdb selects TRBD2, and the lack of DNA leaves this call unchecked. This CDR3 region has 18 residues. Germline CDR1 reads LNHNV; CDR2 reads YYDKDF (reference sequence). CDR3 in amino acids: CATSRQLSGTSGRNWQFF. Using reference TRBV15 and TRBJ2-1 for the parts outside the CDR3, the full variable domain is DAMVIQNPRYQVTQFGKPVTLSCSQTLNHNVMYWYQQKSSQAPKLLFHYYDKDFNNEADTPDNFQSRRPNTSFCFLDIRSPGLGDTAMYLCATSRQLSGTSGRNWQFFGPGTRLTVL.

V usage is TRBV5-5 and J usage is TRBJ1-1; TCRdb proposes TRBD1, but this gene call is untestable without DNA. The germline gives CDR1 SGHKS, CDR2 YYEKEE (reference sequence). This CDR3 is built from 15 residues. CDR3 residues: CASTTLGAMNTEAFF.